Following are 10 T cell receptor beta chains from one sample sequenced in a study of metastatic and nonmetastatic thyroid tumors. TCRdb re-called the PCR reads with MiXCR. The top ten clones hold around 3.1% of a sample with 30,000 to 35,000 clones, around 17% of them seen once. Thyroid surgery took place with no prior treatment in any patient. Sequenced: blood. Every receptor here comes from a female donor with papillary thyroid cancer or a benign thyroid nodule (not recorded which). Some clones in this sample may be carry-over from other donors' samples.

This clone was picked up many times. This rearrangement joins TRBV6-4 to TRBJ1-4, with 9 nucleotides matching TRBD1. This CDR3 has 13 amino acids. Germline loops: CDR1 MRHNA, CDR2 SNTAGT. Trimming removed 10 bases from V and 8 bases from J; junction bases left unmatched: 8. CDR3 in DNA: TGTGCCAATACCGGGACAGGGATCGAAAAACTGTTTTTT. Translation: CANTGTGIEKLFF.

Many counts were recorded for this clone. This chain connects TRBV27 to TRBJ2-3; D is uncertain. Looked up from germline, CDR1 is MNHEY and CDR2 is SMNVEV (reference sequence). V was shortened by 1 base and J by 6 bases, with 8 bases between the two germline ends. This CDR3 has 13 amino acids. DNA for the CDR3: TGTGCCAGCAGTTTATATGGGCGGGATACGCAGTATTTT. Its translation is CASSLYGRDTQYF.

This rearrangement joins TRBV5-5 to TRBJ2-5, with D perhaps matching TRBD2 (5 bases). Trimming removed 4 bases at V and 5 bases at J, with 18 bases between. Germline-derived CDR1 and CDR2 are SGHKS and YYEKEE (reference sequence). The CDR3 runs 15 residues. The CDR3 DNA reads TGTGCCAGCAGCATAGTTGGAGAGGGTCGCGAGACCCAGTACTTC. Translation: CASSIVGEGRETQYF. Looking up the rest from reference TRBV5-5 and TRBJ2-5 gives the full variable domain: DAGVTQSPTHLIKTRGQQVTLRCSPISGHKSVSWYQQVLGQGPQFIFQYYEKEERGRGNFPDRFSARQFPNYSSELNVNALLLGDSALYLCASSIVGEGRETQYFGPGTRLLVL.

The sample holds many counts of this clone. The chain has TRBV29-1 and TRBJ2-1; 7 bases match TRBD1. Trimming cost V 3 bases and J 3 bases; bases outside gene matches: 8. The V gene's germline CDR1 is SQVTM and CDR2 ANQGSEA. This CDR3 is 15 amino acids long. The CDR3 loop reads CSVDNPGQSYNEQFF. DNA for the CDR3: TGCAGCGTTGATAATCCGGGACAGAGCTACAATGAGCAGTTCTTC.

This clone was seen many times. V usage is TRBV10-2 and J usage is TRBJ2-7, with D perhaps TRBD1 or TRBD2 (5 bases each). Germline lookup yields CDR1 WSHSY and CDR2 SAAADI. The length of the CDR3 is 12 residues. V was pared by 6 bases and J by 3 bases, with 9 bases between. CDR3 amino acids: CASRGVNYEQYF. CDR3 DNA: TGCGCCAGCAGGGGGGTTAACTACGAGCAGTACTTC.

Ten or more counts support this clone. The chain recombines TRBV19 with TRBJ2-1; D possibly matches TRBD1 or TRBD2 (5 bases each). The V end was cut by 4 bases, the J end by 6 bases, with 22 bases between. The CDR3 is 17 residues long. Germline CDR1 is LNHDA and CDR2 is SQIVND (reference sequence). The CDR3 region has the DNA TGTGCCAGTAGTAGGGTATTGTGGGACCGGGCTGTCAATGAGCAGTTCTTC. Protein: CASSRVLWDRAVNEQFF.

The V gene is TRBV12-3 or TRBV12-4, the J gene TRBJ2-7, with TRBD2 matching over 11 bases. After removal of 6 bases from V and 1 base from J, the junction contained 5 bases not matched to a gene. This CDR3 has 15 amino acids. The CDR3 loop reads CASRLGTSGSYEQYF. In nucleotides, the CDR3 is TGTGCCAGCAGGTTGGGGACTAGCGGATCCTACGAGCAGTACTTC.

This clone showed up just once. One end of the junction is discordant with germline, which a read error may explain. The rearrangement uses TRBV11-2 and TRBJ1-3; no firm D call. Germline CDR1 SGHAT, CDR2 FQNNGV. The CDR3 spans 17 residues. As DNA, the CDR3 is TGTGTCAGCAGCCCCCTACGACTGCGGAACTCTGGAAACACCATATATTTT. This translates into CVSSPLRLRNSGNTIYF.

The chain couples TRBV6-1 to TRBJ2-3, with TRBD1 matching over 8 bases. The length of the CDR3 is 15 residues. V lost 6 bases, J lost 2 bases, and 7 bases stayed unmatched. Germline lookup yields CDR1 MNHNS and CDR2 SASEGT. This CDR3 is CASSSTGVPTDTQYF. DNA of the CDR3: TGTGCCAGCAGCTCGACAGGGGTACCCACAGATACGCAGTATTTT.

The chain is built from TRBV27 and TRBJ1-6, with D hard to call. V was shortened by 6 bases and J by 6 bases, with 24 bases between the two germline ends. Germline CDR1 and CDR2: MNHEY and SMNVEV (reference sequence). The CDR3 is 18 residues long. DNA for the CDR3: TGTGCCAGCAGCCAAAATCGTCCACCCCGGGCCGGTAATTCACCCCTCCACTTT. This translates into CASSQNRPPRAGNSPLHF.